This passage covers 23 T cell receptor beta chains from one sample sequenced in a study of PD-1 blockade in classical Hodgkin lymphoma. Some clones are missing from TCRdb's copy, which holds only in-frame ones; the method was immunoSEQ multiplex PCR. The sample includes around 18,000 clones, approximately 81% of them seen just once. Specified time point: cycle 4 day 1 (C4D1), after five to seven weeks of nivolumab. Each patient experienced a relapse that followed autologous stem cell transplantation, and brentuximab vedotin exposure varied. Magnetic negative selection of thawed PBMCs was the method by which CD4+ T cells were purified. The input for sequencing was CD4+ T cells from blood, taken before the fourth cycle of nivolumab. The receptors originated from a human donor with classical Hodgkin lymphoma.

This rearrangement joins TRBV19 to TRBJ2-6; no clear D. The CDR3 sequence is 17 residues long. Germline CDR1 LNHDA, CDR2 SQIVND (reference sequence). V lost 7 bases and J lost 0, with 16 bases in between. CDR3 in DNA: TGTGCCAGTACCCCACGCCCTATTAGCTCTGGGGCCAACGTCCTGACTTTC. It codes for CASTPRPISSGANVLTF.

This clone was found once. CDR3 in amino acids: CASSAWGVGGNTIYF. For the CDR3, the DNA is TGTGCCAGCAGTGCCTGGGGGGTAGGTGGAAACACCATATATTTT. The chain recombines TRBV6-1 with TRBJ1-3; D may be TRBD1 (5 bases). CDR3 length: 15 amino acids. Looked up from germline, CDR1 is MNHNS and CDR2 is SASEGT. Deletions cut 4 bases from V and 3 bases from J, with 13 bases between.

The chain couples TRBV6-1 to TRBJ1-1; the match to TRBD1 covers 11 bases. This CDR3 spans 15 amino acids. Germline V CDR1 and CDR2: MNHNS, SASEGT. J lost 4 bases, V lost 6 bases, and 7 bases had no gene match. As DNA, the CDR3 is TGTGCCAGCAGCGCGCCCGGGACAGGGGGCACTGAAGCTTTCTTT. Protein sequence: CASSAPGTGGTEAFF.

The gene calls are TRBV6-1 and TRBJ2-3, with 7 bases matching TRBD1. The germline gives CDR1 MNHNS, CDR2 SASEGT. CDR3 length equals 15 residues. J lost 4 bases, V lost 3 bases, and 7 bases had no gene match. CDR3 bases: TGTGCCAGCAGTGACTACAGGGGAAGCGCAGATACGCAGTATTTT. This encodes CASSDYRGSADTQYF.

The genes are TRBV4-1 and TRBJ1-6, with a possible D match to TRBD1 (5 bases). Deletions cut 1 base from V and 9 bases from J, with 13 bases between. Germline values: CDR1 MGHRA, CDR2 YSYEKL. This CDR3 spans 15 amino acids. The CDR3 DNA reads as TGCGCCAGCAGCCAAGCCGGAGCCAGGGTTTCACCCCTCCACTTT. It yields the protein CASSQAGARVSPLHF.

The genes are TRBV19 and TRBJ2-1; TRBD2 aligns across 8 bases. The V gene's germline CDR1 is LNHDA and CDR2 SQIVND (reference sequence). J was trimmed by 0 bases and V by 5 bases; bases with no gene match: 3. The CDR3 loop spans 15 amino acids. The CDR3 protein is CASSPGTSSYNEQFF. The CDR3 nucleotides are TGTGCCAGTAGTCCCGGGACTAGCTCCTACAATGAGCAGTTCTTC.

The CDR3: CASSQRFKLGPYNEQFF. In DNA, the CDR3 is TGTGCCAGCAGCCAAAGGTTTAAGCTGGGGCCTTACAATGAGCAGTTCTTC. V is TRBV14 and J is TRBJ2-1; maybe TRBD1 (5 bases). Trimming shortened V by 2 bases and J by 4 bases, and 18 bases separated the two germline ends. CDR1 and CDR2 (germline): SGHDN, FVKESK. The CDR3 covers 17 residues.

The chain combines TRBV13 with TRBJ2-3; possible D gene TRBD1, 6 bases. CDR1 is PRHDT and CDR2 is FYEKMQ in the germline V gene (reference sequence). V lost 0 bases and J lost 1, with 11 bases in between. The CDR3 is 16 residues long. The CDR3 loop reads CASSLGWAGGTDTQYF. In DNA form, the CDR3 reads TGTGCCAGCAGCTTAGGTTGGGCAGGGGGCACAGATACGCAGTATTTT.

The chain is built from TRBV5-5 and TRBJ2-5; possibly TRBD2 for D (7 bases). The CDR3 extends over 20 amino acids. In germline, CDR1 is SGHKS, CDR2 YYEKEE (reference sequence). Trimming pared 3 bases from V and 5 bases from J, leaving 32 bases between. CDR3 protein: CASSWLIWASREGGSETQYF. In DNA form, the CDR3 reads TGTGCCAGCAGCTGGCTCATTTGGGCTAGCAGGGAGGGGGGCAGTGAGACCCAGTACTTC. Supplemented by reference TRBV5-5 and TRBJ2-5, the full variable domain reads DAGVTQSPTHLIKTRGQQVTLRCSPISGHKSVSWYQQVLGQGPQFIFQYYEKEERGRGNFPDRFSARQFPNYSSELNVNALLLGDSALYLCASSWLIWASREGGSETQYFGPGTRLLVL.

V is TRBV7-8 and J is TRBJ1-1; D is ambiguous. The CDR3 sequence is 15 residues long. V shed 5 bases and J shed 1 base, with 14 bases lying between them. CDR1 SGHVS and CDR2 FQNEAQ come from the germline V gene. CDR3 sequence: CASSPALSSNTEAFF. Written as DNA, the CDR3 is TGTGCCAGCAGCCCGGCCCTGTCTTCGAACACTGAAGCTTTCTTT.

This sequence joins TRBV7-8 and TRBJ1-5, with D uncertain. CDR1 is SGHVS and CDR2 is FQNEAQ in the germline V gene. The V end was cut by 5 bases, the J end by 4 bases, with 12 bases between. The CDR3 has 14 amino acids. This CDR3 reads CASSPFDPNQPQHF. The DNA of the CDR3 is TGTGCCAGCAGCCCCTTCGATCCGAATCAGCCCCAGCATTTT.

V and J are TRBV7-8 and TRBJ2-1, with TRBD1 identical over 10 bases. This CDR3 is built from 13 residues. In germline, CDR1 is SGHVS, CDR2 FQNEAQ. Trimming at V came to 4 bases and at J to 6 bases, leaving 0 bases not matched to a gene. The CDR3 region has the DNA TGTGCCAGCAGCTGGACAGGGGGCAATGAGCAGTTCTTC. The encoded protein is CASSWTGGNEQFF.

The CDR3 sequence is CASSPKRLARYEQYF. The CDR3 nucleotides are TGCGCCAGCAGCCCCAAACGGCTAGCCAGGTACGAGCAGTACTTC. The chain is built from TRBV5-1 and TRBJ2-7; a weak D match, TRBD2 (5 bases). V lost 4 bases and J lost 4, with 18 bases in between. Germline values: CDR1 SGHRS, CDR2 YFSETQ. The CDR3 contains 15 residues. Based on the CDR3 plus reference TRBV5-1 and TRBJ2-7, the full variable domain is KAGVTQTPRYLIKTRGQQVTLSCSPISGHRSVSWYQQTPGQGLQFLFEYFSETQRNKGNFPGRFSGRQFSNSRSEMNVSTLELGDSALYLCASSPKRLARYEQYFGPGTRLTVT.

The gene calls are TRBV6-1 and TRBJ2-1; 8 nucleotides agree with TRBD1. Germline V gene lookup returns CDR1 MNHNS and CDR2 SASEGT. The CDR3 spans 14 residues. The V segment lost 7 bases and the J segment 9 bases; nucleotides outside the gene matches: 11. Here the CDR3 DNA reads TGTGCCAGCAATTCCGGGACAGGTGGGGGTGAGCAGTTCTTC. Encoded protein: CASNSGTGGGEQFF.

This clone was picked up a small number of times. The chain recombines TRBV7-2 with TRBJ1-4; the match to TRBD1 covers 8 bases. The length of the CDR3 is 15 residues. The ends lost 3 bases at V and 4 bases at J; junction bases unmatched: 4. Germline CDR1 reads SGHTA; CDR2 reads FQGNSA. The CDR3 DNA is TGTGCCAGCAGCTTGGGGACAGGCTTTAATGAAAAACTGTTTTTT. Its protein product is CASSLGTGFNEKLFF.

This sequence joins TRBV9 and TRBJ1-6; TRBD1 might be the D (5 bases). The germline V gene has CDR1 SGDLS and CDR2 YYNGEE. The CDR3 contains 14 residues. V lost 4 bases and J lost 6, with 11 bases in between. The CDR3 protein is CASSSDKTNSPLHF. CDR3 nucleotides: TGTGCCAGCAGCTCGGACAAGACTAATTCACCCCTCCACTTT.

This clone appeared a few times. The rearrangement joins TRBV7-2 to TRBJ2-3; no definite D call. CDR3 length: 13 amino acids. Trimming pared 1 base from V and 3 bases from J, leaving 5 bases between. Germline CDR1 SGHTA, CDR2 FQGNSA. The CDR3 DNA reads as TGTGCCAGCAGCTTAGGGGGAACAGATACGCAGTATTTT. Residues: CASSLGGTDTQYF.

The gene calls are TRBV28 and TRBJ1-2; D is perhaps TRBD1 (6 bases). CDR3 size: 16 residues. The germline CDR1 and CDR2 sequences are MDHEN and SYDVKM. Trimming took off 5 bases at V and 8 bases at J, with 24 bases between the two ends. The CDR3 coding sequence is TGTGCCAGCAGTCCCTTTGATGCGGGGGGCGCGAGAGGCTACACCTTC. It yields the protein CASSPFDAGGARGYTF.

This chain joins TRBV21-1 and TRBJ1-3; whether TRBD1, the table's D call, matches the DNA was not checked. TRBV21-1 is listed as a pseudogene. The CDR3 has 14 amino acids. The CDR3 here is CASSKTFSGNTIYF. The CDR3 bases are TGTGCCAGCAGCAAAACATTCTCTGGAAACACCATATATTTT.

The chain employs TRBV12-5 and TRBJ2-2; the D call may be TRBD1 or TRBD2 (6 bases each). Deletions cut 3 bases from V and 2 bases from J, with 16 bases between. The germline V gene has CDR1 LGHNT and CDR2 FRNRAP. CDR3 size: 17 residues. The CDR3 reads CASGFGSRGLNTGELFF. CDR3 nucleotides: TGTGCTAGTGGTTTTGGGTCTCGGGGGCTCAACACCGGGGAGCTGTTTTTT.

The rearrangement joins TRBV19 to TRBJ2-2; D is possibly TRBD1 or TRBD2 (6 bases each). Trimming took off 3 bases at V and 2 bases at J, with 10 bases between the two ends. CDR3 length: 15 amino acids. CDR1 is LNHDA, CDR2 SQIVND, per germline (reference sequence). In DNA form, the CDR3 reads TGTGCCAGTAGTATGAGGGGGACTAACACCGGGGAGCTGTTTTTT. This translates into CASSMRGTNTGELFF.

The rearrangement links TRBV6-5 to TRBJ1-4; D remains ambiguous. Deletions cut 4 bases from V and 0 bases from J, with 6 bases between. This CDR3 has 14 amino acids. Germline CDR1 reads MNHEY; CDR2 reads SVGAGI. The CDR3 protein is CASSLSATNEKLFF. In nucleotides, the CDR3 is TGTGCCAGCAGTTTGAGTGCAACTAATGAAAAACTGTTTTTT.

The rearrangement links TRBV30 to TRBJ2-6; D may be TRBD1 (5 bases). Looked up from germline, CDR1 is GTSNPN and CDR2 is SVGIG (reference sequence). This CDR3 contains 14 residues. The V gene lost 1 base and the J gene lost 1 base, with 5 bases spanning the gap. This chain's CDR3 is CAWSAGSGANVLTF. The CDR3 DNA sequence: TGTGCCTGGAGTGCAGGGTCTGGGGCCAACGTCCTGACTTTC.